The present entry profiles one T cell receptor (beta chain) with its context. CDR1 and CDR2 (germline): SGDLS, YYNGEE. V dropped 0 bases and J dropped 1 base, with 8 bases sitting between them. This CDR3 is built from 15 residues. The PCR ran on 60 Vbeta and 13 Jbeta primers. TCRdb's table, derived via immunoSEQ multiplex PCR, lists solely in-frame clones and lacks some. Among 120,000 or so clones listed, roughly 80% were seen once. This specimen belongs to a study of cytomegalovirus exposure and HLA in healthy donors. The gene calls are TRBV9 and TRBJ1-3; TRBD1 is a possible D gene (5 bases). The sequence was collected from a man between 25 and 39 years old in good health and CMV-seropositive. The sequencing sample was made of PBMCs. CDR3 nucleotides: TGTGCCAGCAGCGTAGGGGCAGGGTCTGGAAACACCATATATTTT. Its protein product is CASSVGAGSGNTIYF.